This T cell receptor beta chain was identified in a study of cytomegalovirus exposure and HLA in healthy donors. The CDR3 totals 13 residues. Germline V gene data show CDR1 as LNHNV and CDR2 as YYDKDF (reference sequence). The germline V and J ends were trimmed by 4 bases and 5 bases, with 11 bases remaining between them. The PCR employed 60 Vbeta primers together with 13 Jbeta primers. Clones were sequenced by immunoSEQ multiplex PCR, and TCRdb holds only the in-frame ones, with some missing. The sample shows roughly 120,000 clones, roughly 78% of them seen only once. The TCR sequence derives from a man aged 30 to 39 in good health and CMV-seronegative. The chain is built from TRBV15 and TRBJ1-2; TRBD1 is a possible D gene (5 bases). Material for sequencing was PBMCs. CDR3: CATSIARDYGYTF. Written as DNA, the CDR3 is TGTGCCACCAGCATCGCCAGGGATTATGGCTACACCTTC.